This TCR beta chain originates from a study of CD8 T cells in ankylosing spondylitis (dated by TCRdb to 2016 to 2017). Context from the whole study: The study profiled T cell receptor beta repertoires in healthy donors and ankylosing spondylitis patients to find disease-linked TCR variants. The full study cohort was made up of 25 ankylosing spondylitis patients and roughly 98 healthy donors. Peripheral blood samples were taken, and synovial fluid was additionally collected from ankylosing spondylitis patients.

For this clonotype: The clone's antigen remains unknown. It has no much larger one-base neighbor in the sample; base qualities were not kept.

Per the germline V gene, MNHEY is the CDR1 and SVGEGT is the CDR2. Trimming removed 2 bases from V and 3 bases from J; the gene matches leave 5 bases unexplained. The CDR3 spans 16 residues, from the cysteine through the phenylalanine. The DNA shown is the 48-base CDR3, in frame from base 1. Instrument used: Illumina HiSeq 2500. Quantitative 5'-RACE with molecular barcodes was used to prepare TCR beta libraries. Per the authors' processing: Disease-linked TCR variants were identified with a new computational method built on a probabilistic model of VDJ rearrangement. The public reads were quality trimmed at Q25 with fastp and then assembled into clones with MiXCR by TCRdb, keeping productive beta chains. CDR3 protein sequences are deduplicated, and each keeps its most common genes and DNA. Clone size and V and J calls follow TCRdb, not the original study. The sample table holds hundreds of thousands of distinct CDR3 sequences, of which 20% were seen once. Under 8.5% of the sample goes to the ten largest clones.

Overall study outcomes, separate from this receptor: A TCR beta motif made up of seven or eight highly homologous amino acid variants appeared to be characteristic of blood from ankylosing spondylitis patients. Some motif variants had previously been reported in the synovial fluid and blood of reactive arthritis patients, which suggests shared mechanisms of disease initiation. Significant enrichment of the disease-linked clones was reported in matched synovial fluid samples from ankylosing spondylitis patients. A CD8+ phenotype was shown by the disease-linked clones, which were found at relatively low frequencies in peripheral blood.

The rearrangement combines TRBV6-2 or TRBV6-3 with TRBJ2-1, with 9 junctional bases fitting TRBD1. Material for sequencing was blood, either unsorted or a sorted T cell fraction (not recorded which). This sequence originates from a male donor with ankylosing spondylitis or in good health (not recorded which). This receptor carries the CDR3 CASSYGGQGNYNEQFF. The DNA sequence is TGTGCCAGCAGTTACGGGGGACAGGGTAACTACAATGAGCAGTTCTTC.